The source of this T cell receptor (beta chain) is a study of blood T cell repertoires in COVID-19. Study-wide context: PBMCs, B-cell-depleted T cells, or T cells were the source of the cDNA or gDNA that made up the material.

This clone was seen a few times. Those who participated ranged in age from roughly 18 to 90 years and resided in approximately 23 US areas. Participants reported their clinical history, and cohort assignment relied on those reports. Recovered status in Cohort 3 required two negative PCRs, clearance, or symptom resolution. The assay was immunoSEQ multiplex PCR, and TCRdb's table has in-frame clones only and misses some. Counted here are more than 300,000 clones, roughly 91% occurring once; the ten biggest clones make up roughly 1.2%. Germline loops: CDR1 SGHDT, CDR2 YYEEEE. Trimming took 0 bases from V and 8 from J, leaving 9 bases between them. CDR3 length: 14 residues.

The chain combines TRBV5-6 with TRBJ1-6; D is unresolved. This TCR was recovered from a woman between 18 and 30 years old who had recovered from COVID-19. Sequencing was performed on PBMCs or T cells enriched from blood (not recorded which). The CDR3 spells CASSLVDGDSPLHF. The CDR3 nucleotides are TGTGCCAGCAGCTTGGTTGACGGGGATTCACCCCTCCACTTT.